This entry lists 3 T cell receptor beta chains sequenced from one sample in a study of radiotherapy plus CTLA-4 blockade in lung cancer. Clones were sequenced by immunoSEQ multiplex PCR, and TCRdb holds only the in-frame ones, with some missing. The sample yields more than 90,000 clones, roughly 80% seen once. This specimen was peripheral blood, taken from a patient treated with radiotherapy plus ipilimumab. These receptors were obtained from a human donor with non-small cell lung cancer that progressed on radiotherapy plus ipilimumab.

The chain is built from TRBV4-1 and TRBJ2-2; 9 bases agree with TRBD1. Per the germline V gene, CDR1 is MGHRA and CDR2 is YSYEKL. There are 17 residues in the CDR3. V lost 1 base to trimming and J lost 6 bases; unmatched junction nucleotides: 9. In DNA form, the CDR3 reads TGCGCCAGCAGCCAAGCAAATCTACAGGGGGCCGCCGGGGAGCTGTTTTTT. Encoded protein: CASSQANLQGAAGELFF.

The V and J genes are TRBV6-6 and TRBJ2-7, with a weak D call TRBD2 (6 bases). This CDR3 is built from 15 residues. CDR1 is MNHNY, CDR2 SVGAGI, per germline (reference sequence). V lost 7 bases to trimming and J lost 0 bases, with 16 bases between them. CDR3 nucleotide sequence: TGTGCCAGCATCTACGGCAGCGGGTACTCCTACGAGCAGTACTTC. Amino acid sequence: CASIYGSGYSYEQYF.

The chain recombines TRBV28 with TRBJ1-2, with D perhaps matching TRBD1 (6 bases). V gave up 2 bases and J gave up 2 bases, with 9 bases separating them. This CDR3 spans 14 amino acids. The germline gives CDR1 MDHEN, CDR2 SYDVKM. CDR3 residues: CASSLPGTNYGYTF. The CDR3 DNA follows: TGTGCCAGCAGTTTACCCGGGACAAACTATGGCTACACCTTC.